The clone carrying this TCR beta chain was observed a handful of times. The antigen is unknown. This sample stems from a study of T-cell reconstitution after alpha-beta-depleted transplantation in children. General study points: Day-60 TCRbeta diversity that was high in some patients was derived from surviving recipient T cells and thymic progenitors. Newly produced T cells mostly accounted for T-cell counts and diversity one year post-transplant. Reportedly, roughly two months post-transplant, alpha-beta T cells arose from several hundred expanded graft clones.

The V and J ends lost 4 bases and 3 bases, in that order; junction bases with no gene match: 2. There are 13 residues in the CDR3. CDR1 KGHSH and CDR2 LQKENI come from the germline V gene. For TCRbeta, the library was prepared with unique molecular identifiers. TCRdb redid the calling of the PCR reads with MiXCR, one entry per CDR3 protein. Here the sample spans 450,000 to 550,000 distinct CDR3 sequences, 10% to 12% being singletons. This material consisted of PBMCs, mostly from graft donor cells, taken 180 days after TCRalphabeta/CD19-depleted stem cell transplant. This clonotype was obtained from a female patient aged 2-15 years who had a stem cell transplant for aplastic anemia, so the T cells may come from the graft donor. The chain employs TRBV18 and TRBJ1-2, with TRBD1 identical over 7 bases. Here the CDR3 DNA reads TGTGCCAGCTCACATGACAGGGACTATGGCTACACCTTC. This encodes CASSHDRDYGYTF.